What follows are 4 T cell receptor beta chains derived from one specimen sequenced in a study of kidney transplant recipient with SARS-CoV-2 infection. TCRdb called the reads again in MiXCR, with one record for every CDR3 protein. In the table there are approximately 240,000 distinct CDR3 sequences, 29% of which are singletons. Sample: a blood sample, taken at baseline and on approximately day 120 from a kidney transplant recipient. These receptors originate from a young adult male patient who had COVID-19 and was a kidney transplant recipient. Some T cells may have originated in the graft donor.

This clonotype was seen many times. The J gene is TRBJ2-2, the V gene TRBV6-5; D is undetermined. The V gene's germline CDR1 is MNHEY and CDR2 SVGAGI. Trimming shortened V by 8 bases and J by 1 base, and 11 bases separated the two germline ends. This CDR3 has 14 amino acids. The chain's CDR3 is CASASRRNTGELFF. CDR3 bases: TGTGCCAGCGCCTCGAGAAGGAACACCGGGGAGCTGTTTTTT.

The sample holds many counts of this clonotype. In DNA, the CDR3 is TGTGCCAGCAGTTTAAGTGTCCCCGGGGAGCTGTTTTTT. Its protein product is CASSLSVPGELFF. The chain carries TRBV27 and TRBJ2-2; D is unclear. CDR1 and CDR2 (germline): MNHEY, SMNVEV (reference sequence). Trimming removed 2 bases at V and 6 bases at J, with 7 bases between. This CDR3 has 13 amino acids.

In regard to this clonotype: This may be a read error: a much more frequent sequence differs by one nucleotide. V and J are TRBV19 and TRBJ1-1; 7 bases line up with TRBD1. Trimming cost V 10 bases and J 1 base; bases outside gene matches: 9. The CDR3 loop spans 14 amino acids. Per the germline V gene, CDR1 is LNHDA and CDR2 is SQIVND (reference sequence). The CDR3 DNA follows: TGTGCCACCGGGACGGGACAGACGAACACTGAAGCTTTCTTT. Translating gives CATGTGQTNTEAFF.

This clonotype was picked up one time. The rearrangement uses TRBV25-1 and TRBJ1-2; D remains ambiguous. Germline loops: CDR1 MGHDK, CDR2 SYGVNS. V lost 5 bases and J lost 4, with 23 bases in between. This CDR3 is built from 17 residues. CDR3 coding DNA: TGTGCCAGCAGTACTTACTTAGAACTGGGAAAGACCTATGGCTACACCTTC. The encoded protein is CASSTYLELGKTYGYTF.